A single sample is the source of the 6 T cell receptor beta chains below, sequenced in a study of OX40 agonist ivuxolimab in advanced cancers. The repertoire was sequenced with immunoSEQ multiplex PCR; TCRdb's copy has only in-frame clones and lacks some. The sample lists 110,000 or so clones, around 93% seen once, with over 0.6% in the top ten. Material: CD4+ or CD8+ T cells sorted from blood, obtained in a trial of the OX40 agonist ivuxolimab. These receptors all stem from an adult with an advanced solid tumor such as melanoma, head and neck, liver or kidney cancer.

The chain couples TRBV5-1 to TRBJ2-7; 9 bases are shared with TRBD1. J lost 5 bases, V lost 1 base, and 7 bases had no gene match. Germline CDR1 reads SGHRS; CDR2 reads YFSETQ. This CDR3 region has 15 residues. Here the CDR3 reads CASSLFSGQGNEQYF. CDR3 in DNA: TGCGCCAGCAGCTTGTTCTCTGGACAGGGGAACGAGCAGTACTTC.

J is TRBJ2-3 and V is TRBV7-6, with 9 bases matching TRBD2. The CDR3 has 16 amino acids. The V gene's germline CDR1 is SGHVS and CDR2 FNYEAQ. V was pared by 1 base and J by 1 base, with 3 bases of the junction left unmatched. The CDR3 DNA is TGTGCCAGCAGCTTAGTCGCGGGAGGGGGCACAGATACGCAGTATTTT. Protein sequence: CASSLVAGGGTDTQYF.

The chain combines TRBV5-1 with TRBJ2-2, with a tentative D call TRBD2 (6 bases). This CDR3 region has 15 residues. Germline V gene sequence: CDR1 SGHRS, CDR2 YFSETQ. V was shortened by 0 bases and J by 1 base, with 7 bases between the two germline ends. DNA for the CDR3: TGCGCCAGCAGCTTGGGCGGGAAGAACACCGGGGAGCTGTTTTTT. This codes for CASSLGGKNTGELFF. The whole variable domain, filled in from reference TRBV5-1 and TRBJ2-2, reads KAGVTQTPRYLIKTRGQQVTLSCSPISGHRSVSWYQQTPGQGLQFLFEYFSETQRNKGNFPGRFSGRQFSNSRSEMNVSTLELGDSALYLCASSLGGKNTGELFFGEGSRLTVL.

The chain uses TRBV7-8 and TRBJ2-1; D may be TRBD1 or TRBD2 (5 bases each). The V end lost 1 base, the J end lost 6 bases, and 13 bases lay between the germline ends. Germline V gene lookup returns CDR1 SGHVS and CDR2 FQNEAQ. The length of the CDR3 is 15 residues. CDR3 DNA sequence: TGTGCCAGCAGCTTAGAGGGCACTAGGGGCAATGAGCAGTTCTTC. Amino acid sequence: CASSLEGTRGNEQFF.

The V and J genes are TRBV5-4 and TRBJ2-2, with TRBD2 as a possible D gene (6 bases). The V gene's germline CDR1 is SGHNT and CDR2 YYREEE (reference sequence). The CDR3 totals 15 residues. Trimming cost V 0 bases and J 6 bases, with 12 bases left between them. The CDR3 DNA sequence: TGTGCCAGCAGCTTGGTCCGGGGGAAGGCCGGGGAGCTGTTTTTT. Translation: CASSLVRGKAGELFF.

This clone was counted between two and nine times. The genes are TRBV6-5 and TRBJ1-2, with TRBD1 identical over 7 bases. The CDR3 loop spans 13 amino acids. CDR1 is MNHEY, CDR2 SVGAGI, per germline. The V gene end was trimmed by 6 bases and the J gene end by 3 bases; junction bases not matched to a gene: 4. The CDR3 loop is CASRTGTYYGYTF. CDR3 DNA sequence: TGTGCCAGCAGGACAGGGACCTACTATGGCTACACCTTC.